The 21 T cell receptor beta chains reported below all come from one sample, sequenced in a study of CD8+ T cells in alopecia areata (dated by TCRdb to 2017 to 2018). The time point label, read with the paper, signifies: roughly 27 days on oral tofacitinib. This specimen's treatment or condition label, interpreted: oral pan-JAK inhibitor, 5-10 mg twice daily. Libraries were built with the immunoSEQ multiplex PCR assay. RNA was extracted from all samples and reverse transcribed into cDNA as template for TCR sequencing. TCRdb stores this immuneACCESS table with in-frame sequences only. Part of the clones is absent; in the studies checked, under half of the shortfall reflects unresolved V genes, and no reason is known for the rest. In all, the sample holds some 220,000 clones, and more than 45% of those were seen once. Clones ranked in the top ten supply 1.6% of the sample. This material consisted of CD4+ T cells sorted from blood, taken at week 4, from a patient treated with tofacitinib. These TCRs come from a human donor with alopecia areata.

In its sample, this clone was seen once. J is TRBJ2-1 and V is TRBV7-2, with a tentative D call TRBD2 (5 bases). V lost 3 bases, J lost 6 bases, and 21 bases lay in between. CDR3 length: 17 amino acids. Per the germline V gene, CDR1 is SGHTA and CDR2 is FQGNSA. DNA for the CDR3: TGTGCCAGCAGCTTGCCCTTAAGACACACCGGAGGCAATGAGCAGTTCTTC. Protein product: CASSLPLRHTGGNEQFF.

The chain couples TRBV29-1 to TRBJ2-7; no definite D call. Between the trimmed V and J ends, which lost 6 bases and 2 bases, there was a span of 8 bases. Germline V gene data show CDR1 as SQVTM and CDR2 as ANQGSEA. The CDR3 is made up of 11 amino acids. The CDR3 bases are TGCAGCGTAAGGGATACCTACGAGCAGTACTTC. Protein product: CSVRDTYEQYF.

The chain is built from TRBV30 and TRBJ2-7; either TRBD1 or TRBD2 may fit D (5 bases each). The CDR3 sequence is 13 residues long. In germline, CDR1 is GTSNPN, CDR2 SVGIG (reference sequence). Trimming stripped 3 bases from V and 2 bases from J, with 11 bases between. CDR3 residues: CAWSRDGPYEQYF. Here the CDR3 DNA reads TGTGCCTGGAGCCGGGACGGCCCCTACGAGCAGTACTTC.

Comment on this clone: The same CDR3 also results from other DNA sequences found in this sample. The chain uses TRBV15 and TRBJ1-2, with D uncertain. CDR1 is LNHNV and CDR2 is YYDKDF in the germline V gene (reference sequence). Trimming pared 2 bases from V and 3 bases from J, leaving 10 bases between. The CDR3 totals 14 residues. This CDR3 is CATSRSTGHYGYTF. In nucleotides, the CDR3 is TGTGCCACCAGCAGATCGACGGGTCACTATGGCTACACCTTC.

The CDR3 DNA reads TGTGCCAGCAGCTTAGGGGGGCCAGAGACCCAGTACTTC. Amino acid sequence: CASSLGGPETQYF. The chain joins TRBV7-3 to TRBJ2-5; possibly TRBD1 or TRBD2 for D (6 bases each). The germline gives CDR1 SGHTA, CDR2 FQGTGA. V was shortened by 2 bases and J by 4 bases, with 8 bases between the two germline ends. The CDR3 totals 13 residues.

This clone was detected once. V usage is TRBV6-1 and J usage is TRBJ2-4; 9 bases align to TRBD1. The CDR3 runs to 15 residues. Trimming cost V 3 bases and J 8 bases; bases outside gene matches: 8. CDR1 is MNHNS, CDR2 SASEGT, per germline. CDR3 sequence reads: CASSDSGTGFDIQYF. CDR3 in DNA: TGTGCCAGCAGTGACTCTGGGACAGGGTTCGACATTCAGTACTTC.

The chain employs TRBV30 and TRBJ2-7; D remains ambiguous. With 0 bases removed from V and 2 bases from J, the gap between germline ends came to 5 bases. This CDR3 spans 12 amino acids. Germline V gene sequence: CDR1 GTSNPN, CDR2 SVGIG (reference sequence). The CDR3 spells CAWSVSPYEQYF. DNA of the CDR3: TGTGCCTGGAGTGTGTCCCCCTACGAGCAGTACTTC.

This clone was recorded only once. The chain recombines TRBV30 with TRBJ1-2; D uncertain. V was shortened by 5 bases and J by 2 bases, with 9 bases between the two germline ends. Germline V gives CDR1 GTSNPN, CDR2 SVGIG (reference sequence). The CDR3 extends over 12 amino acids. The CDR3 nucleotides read TGTGCCTGGCATATCGGGAACTATGGCTACACCTTC. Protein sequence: CAWHIGNYGYTF.

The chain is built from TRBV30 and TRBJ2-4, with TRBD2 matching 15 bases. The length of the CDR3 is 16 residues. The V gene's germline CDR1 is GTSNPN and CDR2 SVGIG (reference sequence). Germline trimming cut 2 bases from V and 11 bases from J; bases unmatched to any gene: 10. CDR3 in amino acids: CAWSPTGLAGGVVQYF. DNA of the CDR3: TGTGCCTGGAGTCCCACGGGACTAGCGGGGGGCGTTGTTCAGTACTTC.

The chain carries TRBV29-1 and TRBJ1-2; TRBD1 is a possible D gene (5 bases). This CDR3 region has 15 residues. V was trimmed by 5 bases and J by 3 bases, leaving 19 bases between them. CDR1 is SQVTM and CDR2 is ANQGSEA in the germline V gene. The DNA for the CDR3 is TGCAGCGTTCCCCGACCAACCGGGACCGACTATGGCTACACCTTC. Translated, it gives CSVPRPTGTDYGYTF.

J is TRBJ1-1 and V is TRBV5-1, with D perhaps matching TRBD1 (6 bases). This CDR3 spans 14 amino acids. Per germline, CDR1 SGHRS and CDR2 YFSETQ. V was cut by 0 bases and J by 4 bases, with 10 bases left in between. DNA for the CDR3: TGCGCCAGCAGCTTGGAGAGGGGGAGCACTGAAGCTTTCTTT. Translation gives CASSLERGSTEAFF.

Here the CDR3 reads CASSPHLYEQYF. The CDR3 DNA follows: TGCGCCAGCAGCCCTCACTTATACGAGCAGTACTTC. V usage is TRBV4-1 and J usage is TRBJ2-7; D not certain. CDR3 size: 12 residues. CDR1 and CDR2 (germline): MGHRA, YSYEKL. V dropped 4 bases and J dropped 4 bases, with 8 bases sitting between them.

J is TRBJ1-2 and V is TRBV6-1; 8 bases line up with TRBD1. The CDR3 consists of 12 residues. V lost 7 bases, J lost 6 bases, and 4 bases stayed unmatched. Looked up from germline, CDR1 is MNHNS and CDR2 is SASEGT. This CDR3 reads CASTGQGHGYTF. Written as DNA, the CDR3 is TGTGCCAGCACCGGACAGGGTCATGGCTACACCTTC.

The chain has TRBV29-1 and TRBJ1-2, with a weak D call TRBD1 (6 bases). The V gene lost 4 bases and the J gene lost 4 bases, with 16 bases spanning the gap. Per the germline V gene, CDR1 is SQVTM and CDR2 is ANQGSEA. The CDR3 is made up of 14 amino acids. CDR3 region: CSVAGLGALYGYTF. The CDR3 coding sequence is TGCAGCGTTGCGGGTCTGGGGGCCCTCTATGGCTACACCTTC. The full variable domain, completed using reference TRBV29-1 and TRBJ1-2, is SAVISQKPSRDICQRGTSLTIQCQVDSQVTMMFWYRQQPGQSLTLIATANQGSEATYESGFVIDKFPISRPNLTFSTLTVSNMSPEDSSIYLCSVAGLGALYGYTFGSGTRLTVV.

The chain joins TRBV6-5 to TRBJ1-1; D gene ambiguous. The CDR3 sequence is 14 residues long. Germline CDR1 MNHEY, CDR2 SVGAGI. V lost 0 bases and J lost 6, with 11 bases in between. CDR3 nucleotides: TGTGCCAGCAGTTACTCGGCTTTATTAGCTGAAGCTTTCTTT. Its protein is CASSYSALLAEAFF.

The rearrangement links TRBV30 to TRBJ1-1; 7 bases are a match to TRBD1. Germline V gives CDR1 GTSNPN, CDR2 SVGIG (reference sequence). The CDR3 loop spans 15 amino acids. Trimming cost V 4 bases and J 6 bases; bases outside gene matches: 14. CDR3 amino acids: CAWTPRLGGQSEAFF. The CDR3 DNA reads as TGTGCCTGGACCCCCCGTCTTGGGGGACAGTCTGAAGCTTTCTTT.

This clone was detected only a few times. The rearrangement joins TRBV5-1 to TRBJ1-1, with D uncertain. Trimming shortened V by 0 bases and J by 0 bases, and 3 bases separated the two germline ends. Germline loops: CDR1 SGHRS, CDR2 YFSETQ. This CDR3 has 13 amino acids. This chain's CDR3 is CASSLELNTEAFF. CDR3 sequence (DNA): TGCGCCAGCAGCTTGGAGCTGAACACTGAAGCTTTCTTT.

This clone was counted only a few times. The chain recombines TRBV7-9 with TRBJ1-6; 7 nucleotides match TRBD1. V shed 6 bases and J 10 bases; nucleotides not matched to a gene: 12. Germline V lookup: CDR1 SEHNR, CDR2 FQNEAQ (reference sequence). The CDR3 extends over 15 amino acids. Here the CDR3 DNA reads TGTGCCAGCAGACCCGGGACAGAGGATACCTCACCCCTCCACTTT. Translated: CASRPGTEDTSPLHF.

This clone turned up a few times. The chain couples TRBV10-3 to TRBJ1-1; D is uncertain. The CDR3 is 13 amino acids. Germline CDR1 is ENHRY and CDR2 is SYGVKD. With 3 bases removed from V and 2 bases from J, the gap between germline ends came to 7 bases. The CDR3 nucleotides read TGTGCCATCAGTGACCAAAGAAACACTGAAGCTTTCTTT. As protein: CAISDQRNTEAFF.

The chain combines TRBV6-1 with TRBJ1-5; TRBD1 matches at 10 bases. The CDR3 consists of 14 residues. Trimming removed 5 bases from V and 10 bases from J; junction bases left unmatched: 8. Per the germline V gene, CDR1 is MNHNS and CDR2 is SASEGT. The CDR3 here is CASSWTGGIHPQHF. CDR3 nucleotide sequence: TGTGCCAGCAGTTGGACAGGGGGTATTCATCCCCAGCATTTT.

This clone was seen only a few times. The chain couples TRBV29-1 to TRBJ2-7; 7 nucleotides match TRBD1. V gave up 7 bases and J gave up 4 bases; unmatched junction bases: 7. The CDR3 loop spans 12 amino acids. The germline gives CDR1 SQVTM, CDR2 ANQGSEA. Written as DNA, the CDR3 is TGCAGCGCCGTTGGGACAGCATACGAGCAGTACTTC. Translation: CSAVGTAYEQYF.